In its sample, the clone carrying this T cell receptor beta chain was seen many times. Original processing methods: TCR counts had a median of about 92,000 per sample and spanned roughly 23,224 to 690,600. One entry per CDR3 protein, called by TCRdb with MiXCR from the RACE reads. These V and J calls originate from TCRdb's pipeline instead of the authors' own analysis. The profile shows about 400,000 distinct CDR3 sequences, about 6% of them singletons. This CDR3 region has 16 residues. J lost 7 bases, V lost 5 bases, and 10 bases had no gene match. Germline loops: CDR1 KGHDR, CDR2 SFDVKD. The data were obtained in a study of human T cells and chemical hapten exposure. Specified time point: patch test 2, 6 weeks after DPC sensitization. Treatment here: therapeutic diphenylcyclopropenone sensitization with weekly scalp DPC. Researchers extracted total RNA from unfractionated whole blood.

The source is a woman aged 18 to 35 with alopecia areata. Some clones in this sample may be carry-over from other donors' samples. The chain has TRBV24-1 and TRBJ2-1; 10 nucleotides align to TRBD2. The starting material was whole blood, obtained in connection with sensitization to the hapten diphenylcyclopropenone (DPC). Here the CDR3 DNA reads TGTGCCACCAGTGGCAATCTAGCGGGGGTCAGTAATGAGCAGTTCTTC. Translating it yields CATSGNLAGVSNEQFF.